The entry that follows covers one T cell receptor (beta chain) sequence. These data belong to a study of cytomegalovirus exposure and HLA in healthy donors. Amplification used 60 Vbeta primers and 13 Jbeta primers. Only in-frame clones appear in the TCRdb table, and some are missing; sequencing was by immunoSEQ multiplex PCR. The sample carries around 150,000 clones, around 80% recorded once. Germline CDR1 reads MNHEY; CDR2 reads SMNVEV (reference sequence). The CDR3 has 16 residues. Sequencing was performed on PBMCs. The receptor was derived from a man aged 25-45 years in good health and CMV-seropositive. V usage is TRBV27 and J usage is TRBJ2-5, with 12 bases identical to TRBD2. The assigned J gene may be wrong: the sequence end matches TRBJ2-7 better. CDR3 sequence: CASSPGTSGPHYEQYF. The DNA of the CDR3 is TGTGCCAGCAGTCCGGGGACTAGCGGGCCCCACTACGAGCAGTACTTC.